This T cell receptor (beta chain) stems from a study of T-cell memory formation after mild COVID-19. Findings and caveats of the study: CD4+ contracting clones were found mainly in CM and EM, and CD8+ ones in EMRA.

This clonotype was picked up a small number of times. Its antigen is not known. The CDR3 spans 14 residues. The V and J ends lost 3 bases and 3 bases respectively, with 14 bases between them. Looked up from germline, CDR1 is DFQATT and CDR2 is SNEGSKA (reference sequence). Using its own MiXCR run on the 5' RACE reads, TCRdb lists one record per CDR3 protein. The sample carries about 290,000 distinct CDR3 sequences, less than 20% recorded once. The clonotype comes from a man aged 18-30 years who had mild COVID-19 (a few samples of this study predate the infection). Cell type and time point are not known. Material: PBMCs or a T cell subset sorted from them (not recorded which). The genes are TRBV20-1 and TRBJ1-2; D ambiguous. The CDR3 nucleotides are TGCAGTGCTAGGGCGGCGGGATTGGACTATGGCTACACCTTC. It translates to CSARAAGLDYGYTF.